This TCR beta chain came from a study of monozygotic twins with inflammatory bowel disease. Each UMI, carrying a 6-nucleotide sample barcode, came from template switching. The study subjected TCRalpha and TCRbeta cDNA to two nested PCRs of around 15 and 9 cycles. TCRdb reprocessed the 5' RACE reads, keeping one entry per CDR3 protein, no DNA. The specimen's table records 110,000 to 150,000 distinct CDR3 sequences. Sequencing used blood. This sequence was found in a human donor with ulcerative colitis or Crohn's disease, or a healthy co-twin of an affected twin (not recorded which).

The CDR3 region is CASSLSLPHADTQYF. This chain joins TRBV28 and TRBJ2-3; TCRdb's D call, TRBD2, is unchecked because there is no DNA. The CDR3 length is 15 residues. The germline V gene encodes CDR1 MDHEN and CDR2 SYDVKM. Full variable domain (missing parts from reference TRBV28 and TRBJ2-3): DVKVTQSSRYLVKRTGEKVFLECVQDMDHENMFWYRQDPGLGLRLIYFSYDVKMKEKGDIPEGYSVSREKKERFSLILESASTNQTSMYLCASSLSLPHADTQYFGPGTRLTVL.